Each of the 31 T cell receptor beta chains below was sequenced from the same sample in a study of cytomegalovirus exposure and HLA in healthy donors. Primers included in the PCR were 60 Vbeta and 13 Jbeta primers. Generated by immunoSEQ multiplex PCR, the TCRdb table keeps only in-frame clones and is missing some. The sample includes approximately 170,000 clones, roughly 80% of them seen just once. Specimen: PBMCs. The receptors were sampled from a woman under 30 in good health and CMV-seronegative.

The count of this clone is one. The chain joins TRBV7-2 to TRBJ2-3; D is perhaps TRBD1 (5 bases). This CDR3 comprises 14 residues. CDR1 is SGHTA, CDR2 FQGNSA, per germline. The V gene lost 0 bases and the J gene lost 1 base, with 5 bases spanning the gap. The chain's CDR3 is CASSLAGRTDTQYF. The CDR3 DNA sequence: TGTGCCAGCAGCTTAGCGGGGCGCACAGATACGCAGTATTTT.

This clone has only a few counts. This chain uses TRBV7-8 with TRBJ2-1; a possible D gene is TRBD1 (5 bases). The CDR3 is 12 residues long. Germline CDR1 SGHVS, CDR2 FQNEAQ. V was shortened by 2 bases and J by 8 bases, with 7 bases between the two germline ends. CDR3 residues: CASSLRRDEQFF. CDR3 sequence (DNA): TGTGCCAGCAGCTTACGCAGGGATGAGCAGTTCTTC.

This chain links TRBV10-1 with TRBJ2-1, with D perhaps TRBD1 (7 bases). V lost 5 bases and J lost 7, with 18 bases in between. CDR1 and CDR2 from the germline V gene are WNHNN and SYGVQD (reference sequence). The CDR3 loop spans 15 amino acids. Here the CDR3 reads CASSSIRSGGNEQFF. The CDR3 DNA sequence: TGCGCCAGCAGTTCCATACGCTCAGGGGGGAATGAGCAGTTCTTC.

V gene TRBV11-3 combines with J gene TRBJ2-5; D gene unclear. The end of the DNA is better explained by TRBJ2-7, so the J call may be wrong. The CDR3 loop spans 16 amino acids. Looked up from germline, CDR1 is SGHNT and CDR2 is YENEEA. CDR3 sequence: CASSLDRVGAVHEQYF. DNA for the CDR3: TGTGCCAGCAGCTTAGATCGGGTAGGCGCCGTCCACGAGCAGTACTTC.

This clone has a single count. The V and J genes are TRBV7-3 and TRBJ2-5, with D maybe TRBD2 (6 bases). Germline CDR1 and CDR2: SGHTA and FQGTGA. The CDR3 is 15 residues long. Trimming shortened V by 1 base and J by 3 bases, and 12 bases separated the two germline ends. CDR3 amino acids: CASSLRAGSEETQYF. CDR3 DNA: TGTGCCAGCAGCTTAAGGGCGGGGTCAGAAGAGACCCAGTACTTC.

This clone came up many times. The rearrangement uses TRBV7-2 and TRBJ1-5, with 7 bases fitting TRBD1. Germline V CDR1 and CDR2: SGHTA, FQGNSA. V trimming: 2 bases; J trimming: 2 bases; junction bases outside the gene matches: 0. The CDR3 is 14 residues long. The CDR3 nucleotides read TGTGCCAGCAGCTTAACAGGGGGCAATCAGCCCCAGCATTTT. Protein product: CASSLTGGNQPQHF.

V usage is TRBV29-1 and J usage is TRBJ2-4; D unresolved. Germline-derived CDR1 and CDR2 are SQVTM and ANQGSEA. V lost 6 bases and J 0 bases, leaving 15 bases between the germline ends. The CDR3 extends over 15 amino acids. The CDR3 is CSVWRLEIAKNIQYF. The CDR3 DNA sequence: TGCAGCGTGTGGCGACTCGAGATAGCCAAAAACATTCAGTACTTC.

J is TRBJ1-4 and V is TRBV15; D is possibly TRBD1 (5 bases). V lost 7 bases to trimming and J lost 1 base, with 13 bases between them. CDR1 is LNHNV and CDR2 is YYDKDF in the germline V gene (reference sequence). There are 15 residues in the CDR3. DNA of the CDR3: TGTGCCACCAAGCGGGGAGGGGTAACTAATGAAAAACTGTTTTTT. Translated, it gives CATKRGGVTNEKLFF.

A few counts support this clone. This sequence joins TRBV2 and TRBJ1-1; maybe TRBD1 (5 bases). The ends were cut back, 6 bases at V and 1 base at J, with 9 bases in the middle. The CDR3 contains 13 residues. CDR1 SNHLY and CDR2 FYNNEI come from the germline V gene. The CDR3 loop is CASRVDRNTEAFF. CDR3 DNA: TGTGCCAGCAGAGTCGACAGGAACACTGAAGCTTTCTTT.

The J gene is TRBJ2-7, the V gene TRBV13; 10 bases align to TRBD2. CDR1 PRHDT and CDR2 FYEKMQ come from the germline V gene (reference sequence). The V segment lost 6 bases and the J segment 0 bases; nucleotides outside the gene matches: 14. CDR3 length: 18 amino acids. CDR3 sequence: CASSPGLAEGESSYEQYF. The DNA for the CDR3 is TGTGCCAGCAGTCCCGGACTAGCGGAGGGGGAAAGCTCCTACGAGCAGTACTTC.

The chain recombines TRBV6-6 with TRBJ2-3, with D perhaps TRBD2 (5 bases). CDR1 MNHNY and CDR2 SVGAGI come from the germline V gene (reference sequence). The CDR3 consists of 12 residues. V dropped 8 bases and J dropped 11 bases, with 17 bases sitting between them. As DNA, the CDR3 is TGTGCCAGCGGGCTCCGCGGGTCGGGGCAGTATTTT. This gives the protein CASGLRGSGQYF.

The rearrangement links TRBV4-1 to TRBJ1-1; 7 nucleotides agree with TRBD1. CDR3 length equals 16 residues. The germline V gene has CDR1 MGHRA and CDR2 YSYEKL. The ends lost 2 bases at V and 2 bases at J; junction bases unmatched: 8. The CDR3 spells CASSQPWDSLNTEAFF. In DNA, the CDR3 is TGCGCCAGCAGCCAACCTTGGGACAGTTTAAACACTGAAGCTTTCTTT.

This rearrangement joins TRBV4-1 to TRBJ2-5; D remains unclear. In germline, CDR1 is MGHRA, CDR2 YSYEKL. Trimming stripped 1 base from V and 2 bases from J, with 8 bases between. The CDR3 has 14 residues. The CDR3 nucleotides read TGCGCCAGCAGCCAAGGGCCCAGACAAGAGACCCAGTACTTC. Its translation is CASSQGPRQETQYF.

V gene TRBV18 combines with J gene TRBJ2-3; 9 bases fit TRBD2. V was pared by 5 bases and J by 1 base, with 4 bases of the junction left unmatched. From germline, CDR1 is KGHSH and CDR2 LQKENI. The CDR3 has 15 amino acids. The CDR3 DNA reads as TGTGCCAGCTCATCCCCTAGCGGGGGCACAGATACGCAGTATTTT. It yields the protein CASSSPSGGTDTQYF.

The CDR3 region is CASSSGTGIWLGVQPQHF. CDR3 DNA sequence: TGTGCCAGCAGTTCCGGGACAGGGATATGGTTAGGCGTTCAGCCCCAGCATTTT. The chain recombines TRBV28 with TRBJ1-5; 9 bases match TRBD1. Germline V gene lookup returns CDR1 MDHEN and CDR2 SYDVKM. CDR3 length equals 18 residues. Trimming cost V 4 bases and J 6 bases; bases outside gene matches: 16.

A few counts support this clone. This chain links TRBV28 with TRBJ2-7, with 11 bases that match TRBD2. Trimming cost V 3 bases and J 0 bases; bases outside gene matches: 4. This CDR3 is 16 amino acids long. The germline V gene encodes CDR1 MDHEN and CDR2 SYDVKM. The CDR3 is CASSFTSGSGSYEQYF. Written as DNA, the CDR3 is TGTGCCAGCAGTTTTACTAGCGGGAGTGGCTCCTACGAGCAGTACTTC.

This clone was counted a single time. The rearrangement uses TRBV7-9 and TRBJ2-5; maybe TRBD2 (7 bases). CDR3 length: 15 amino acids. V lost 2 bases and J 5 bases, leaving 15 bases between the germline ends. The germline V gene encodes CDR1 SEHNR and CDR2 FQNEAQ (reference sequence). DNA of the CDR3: TGTGCCAGCAGCTTAAAAGGGGGGGCGGTGGAGACCCAGTACTTC. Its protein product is CASSLKGGAVETQYF.

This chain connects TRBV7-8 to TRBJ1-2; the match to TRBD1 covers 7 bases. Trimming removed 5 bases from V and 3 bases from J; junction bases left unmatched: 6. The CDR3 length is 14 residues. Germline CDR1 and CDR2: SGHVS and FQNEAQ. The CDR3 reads CASSPTGTYYGYTF. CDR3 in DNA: TGTGCCAGCAGCCCGACAGGGACATACTATGGCTACACCTTC.

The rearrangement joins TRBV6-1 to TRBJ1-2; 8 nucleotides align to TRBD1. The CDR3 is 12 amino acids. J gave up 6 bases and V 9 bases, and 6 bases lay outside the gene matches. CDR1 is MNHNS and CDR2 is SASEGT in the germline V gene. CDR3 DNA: TGTGCCAGTAGAGACAGGGGCCATGGCTACACCTTC. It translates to CASRDRGHGYTF.

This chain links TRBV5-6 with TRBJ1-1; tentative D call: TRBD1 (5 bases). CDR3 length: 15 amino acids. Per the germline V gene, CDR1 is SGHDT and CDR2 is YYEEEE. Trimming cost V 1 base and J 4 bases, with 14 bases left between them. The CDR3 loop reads CASSLIGIRGTEAFF. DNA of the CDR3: TGTGCCAGCAGCTTGATCGGTATTAGGGGCACTGAAGCTTTCTTT.

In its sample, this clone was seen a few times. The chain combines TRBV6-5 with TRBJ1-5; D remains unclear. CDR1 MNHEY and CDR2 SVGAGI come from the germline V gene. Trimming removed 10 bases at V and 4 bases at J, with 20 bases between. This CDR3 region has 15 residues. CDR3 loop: CATKRERSSNQPQHF. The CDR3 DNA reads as TGTGCCACTAAAAGGGAGAGAAGCTCGAATCAGCCCCAGCATTTT.

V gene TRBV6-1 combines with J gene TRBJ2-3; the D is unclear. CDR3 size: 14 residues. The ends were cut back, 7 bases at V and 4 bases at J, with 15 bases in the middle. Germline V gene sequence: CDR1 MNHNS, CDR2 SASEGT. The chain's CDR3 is CASTFLIASDTQYF. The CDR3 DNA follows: TGTGCCAGCACCTTCTTGATCGCGTCAGATACGCAGTATTTT.

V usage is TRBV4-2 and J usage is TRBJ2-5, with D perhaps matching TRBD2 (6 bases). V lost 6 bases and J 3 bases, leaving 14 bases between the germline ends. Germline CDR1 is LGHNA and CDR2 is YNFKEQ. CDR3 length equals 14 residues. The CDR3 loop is CASSRGGVEETQYF. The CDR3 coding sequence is TGTGCCAGCAGTCGGGGCGGGGTGGAAGAGACCCAGTACTTC.

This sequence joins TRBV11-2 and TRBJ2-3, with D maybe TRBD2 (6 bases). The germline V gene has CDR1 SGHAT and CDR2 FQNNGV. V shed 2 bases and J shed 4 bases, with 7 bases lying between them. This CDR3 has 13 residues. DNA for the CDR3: TGTGCCAGCAGCTTATCGGGGGCAGATACGCAGTATTTT. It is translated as CASSLSGADTQYF. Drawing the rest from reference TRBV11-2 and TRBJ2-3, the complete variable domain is EAGVAQSPRYKIIEKRQSVAFWCNPISGHATLYWYQQILGQGPKLLIQFQNNGVVDDSQLPKDRFSAERLKGVDSTLKIQPAKLEDSAVYLCASSLSGADTQYFGPGTRLTVL.

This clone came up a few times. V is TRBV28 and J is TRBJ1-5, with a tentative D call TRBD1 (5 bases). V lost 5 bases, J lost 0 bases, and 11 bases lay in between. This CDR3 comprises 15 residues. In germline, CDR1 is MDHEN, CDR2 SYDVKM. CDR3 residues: CASSRDSNSNQPQHF. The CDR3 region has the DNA TGTGCCAGCAGTAGAGACAGTAATAGCAATCAGCCCCAGCATTTT.

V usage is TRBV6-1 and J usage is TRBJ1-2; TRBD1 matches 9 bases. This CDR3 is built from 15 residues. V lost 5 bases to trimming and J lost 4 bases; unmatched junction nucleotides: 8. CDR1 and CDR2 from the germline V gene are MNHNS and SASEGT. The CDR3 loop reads CASSQGTGSGYGYTF. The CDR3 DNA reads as TGTGCCAGCAGTCAGGGGACAGGGTCGGGCTATGGCTACACCTTC.

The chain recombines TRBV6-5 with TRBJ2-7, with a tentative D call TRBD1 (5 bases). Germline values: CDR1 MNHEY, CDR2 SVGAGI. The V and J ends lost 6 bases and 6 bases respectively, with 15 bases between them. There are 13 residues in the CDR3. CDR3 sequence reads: CASRYILQGEQYF. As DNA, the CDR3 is TGTGCCAGCAGATATATCCTTCAGGGCGAGCAGTACTTC.

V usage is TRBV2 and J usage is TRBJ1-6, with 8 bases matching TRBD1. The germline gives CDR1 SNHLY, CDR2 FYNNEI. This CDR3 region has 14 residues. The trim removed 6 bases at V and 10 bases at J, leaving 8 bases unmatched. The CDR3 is CASRDRVGNSPLHF. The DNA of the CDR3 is TGTGCCAGCAGGGACAGGGTAGGCAACTCACCCCTCCACTTT. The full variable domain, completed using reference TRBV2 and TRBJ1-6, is EPEVTQTPSHQVTQMGQEVILRCVPISNHLYFYWYRQILGQKVEFLVSFYNNEISEKSEIFDDQFSVERPDGSNFTLKIRSTKLEDSAMYFCASRDRVGNSPLHFGNGTRLTVT.

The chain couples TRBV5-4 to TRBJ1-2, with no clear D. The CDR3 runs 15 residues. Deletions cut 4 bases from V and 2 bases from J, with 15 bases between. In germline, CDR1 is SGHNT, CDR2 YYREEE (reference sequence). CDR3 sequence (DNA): TGTGCCAGCAGCAACTCGACGGGAAAGAACTATGGCTACACCTTC. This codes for CASSNSTGKNYGYTF. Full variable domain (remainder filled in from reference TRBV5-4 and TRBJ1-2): ETGVTQSPTHLIKTRGQQVTLRCSSQSGHNTVSWYQQALGQGPQFIFQYYREEENGRGNFPPRFSGLQFPNYSSELNVNALELDDSALYLCASSNSTGKNYGYTFGSGTRLTVV.

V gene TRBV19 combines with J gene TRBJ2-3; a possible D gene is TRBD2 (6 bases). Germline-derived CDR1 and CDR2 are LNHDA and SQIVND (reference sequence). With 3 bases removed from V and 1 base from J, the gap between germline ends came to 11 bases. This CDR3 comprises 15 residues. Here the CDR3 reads CASSMSTGGTDTQYF. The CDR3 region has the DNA TGTGCCAGTAGTATGTCGACGGGGGGCACAGATACGCAGTATTTT.

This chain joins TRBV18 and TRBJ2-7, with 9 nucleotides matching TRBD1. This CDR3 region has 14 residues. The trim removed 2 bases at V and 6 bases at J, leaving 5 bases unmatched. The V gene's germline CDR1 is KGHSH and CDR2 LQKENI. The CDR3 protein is CASSPSGQGSEQYF. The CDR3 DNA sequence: TGTGCCAGCTCACCATCGGGACAGGGAAGCGAGCAGTACTTC.